These 20 T cell receptor beta chains were sequenced from one sample in a study of technical replicates of blood from several donors. Measured with immunoSEQ multiplex PCR; TCRdb has only the in-frame clones, and not every one. The sample holds tens of thousands of clones; approximately 86% are singletons and the top ten take under 6.5%. Specimen: PBMCs. These receptors were obtained from a human donor in good health. Some clones in this sample may be carry-over from other donors' samples.

The V gene is TRBV5-8, the J gene TRBJ2-3; TRBD2 agrees at 11 bases. J was trimmed by 2 bases and V by 3 bases; bases with no gene match: 2. CDR1 and CDR2 (germline): SGHTS, YDEGEE. The CDR3 contains 15 residues. CDR3 region: CASSWGLADTDTQYF. As DNA, the CDR3 is TGTGCCAGCAGCTGGGGACTAGCGGACACAGATACGCAGTATTTT. Using reference TRBV5-8 and TRBJ2-3 for the parts outside the CDR3, the full variable domain is EAGVTQSPTHLIKTRGQQATLRCSPISGHTSVYWYQQALGLGLQFLLWYDEGEERNRGNFPPRFSGRQFPNYSSELNVNALELEDSALYLCASSWGLADTDTQYFGPGTRLTVL.

V gene TRBV2 combines with J gene TRBJ1-4; D perhaps matches TRBD1 (6 bases). V was trimmed by 4 bases and J by 8 bases, leaving 23 bases between them. CDR1 SNHLY and CDR2 FYNNEI come from the germline V gene. There are 17 residues in the CDR3. The CDR3 DNA sequence: TGTGCCAGCAGTGGGTGGGGATCGGACAGTAATGAAGAAAAACTGTTTTTT. It specifies CASSGWGSDSNEEKLFF.

This chain's CDR3 is CASSLAVSGNTIYF. The CDR3, as DNA: TGTGCCAGCAGCCTCGCGGTCTCTGGAAACACCATATATTTT. This rearrangement joins TRBV7-9 to TRBJ1-3; D is unclear. This CDR3 region has 14 residues. CDR1 SEHNR and CDR2 FQNEAQ come from the germline V gene (reference sequence). V lost 5 bases and J 0 bases, leaving 8 bases between the germline ends. Variable domain in full (rest from reference TRBV7-9 and TRBJ1-3): DTGVSQNPRHKITKRGQNVTFRCDPISEHNRLYWYRQTLGQGPEFLTYFQNEAQLEKSRLLSDRFSAERPKGSFSTLEIQRTEQGDSAMYLCASSLAVSGNTIYFGEGSWLTVV.

The CDR3 sequence: CASSGEREPPGIRSYNEQFF. CDR3 bases: TGTGCCAGCAGTGGGGAGCGGGAGCCTCCGGGAATACGGTCCTACAATGAGCAGTTCTTC. The rearrangement uses TRBV2 and TRBJ2-1; 8 positions agree with TRBD2. The CDR3 is 20 residues long. CDR1 is SNHLY, CDR2 FYNNEI, per germline. V lost 4 bases, J lost 1 base, and 18 bases stayed unmatched.

This clone appeared once. The chain employs TRBV6-6 and TRBJ2-1; 8 bases line up with TRBD2. Germline trimming cut 5 bases from V and 5 bases from J; bases unmatched to any gene: 5. Per the germline V gene, CDR1 is MNHNY and CDR2 is SVGAGI (reference sequence). This CDR3 is built from 14 residues. CDR3 DNA sequence: TGTGCCAGCAGTACCACTAGCGGAGACAATGAGCAGTTCTTC. This translates into CASSTTSGDNEQFF.

This clone occurred once. This chain joins TRBV4-2 and TRBJ2-7; TRBD2 matches 7 bases. The junction had 7 bases not matched to a gene; V was cut back by 1 base and J by 1 base. In germline, CDR1 is LGHNA, CDR2 YNFKEQ. CDR3 length: 16 residues. CDR3 DNA: TGTGCCAGCAGCCAAGTTGGCGGACTAGGATCCTACGAGCAGTACTTC. The encoded protein is CASSQVGGLGSYEQYF.

This clone showed up just a few times. The CDR3 nucleotides are TGTGCCAGCTCACCGACAGTAACGAATTCACCCCTCCACTTT. Its protein product is CASSPTVTNSPLHF. V and J are TRBV18 and TRBJ1-6, with D possibly TRBD1 on 5 matching bases. Between the trimmed V and J ends, which lost 3 bases and 7 bases, there was a span of 10 bases. In germline, CDR1 is KGHSH, CDR2 LQKENI. CDR3 length equals 14 residues.

V gene TRBV18 combines with J gene TRBJ2-2; 10 bases align to TRBD1. The V segment lost 6 bases and the J segment 4 bases; nucleotides outside the gene matches: 8. The CDR3 has 16 amino acids. In germline, CDR1 is KGHSH, CDR2 LQKENI. DNA of the CDR3: TGTGCCAGCTCCGGGGGACAGGGGTTTTCCACCGGGGAGCTGTTTTTT. Translating it yields CASSGGQGFSTGELFF.

The chain is built from TRBV30 and TRBJ2-2, with 8 positions matching TRBD1. The CDR3 loop spans 14 amino acids. The V and J ends lost 3 bases and 0 bases, in that order; junction bases with no gene match: 0. Germline V gene lookup returns CDR1 GTSNPN and CDR2 SVGIG (reference sequence). The CDR3 sequence: CAWRGQANTGELFF. CDR3 nucleotide sequence: TGTGCCTGGAGGGGACAGGCGAACACCGGGGAGCTGTTTTTT.

The chain is built from TRBV7-9 and TRBJ2-3; 11 bases map to TRBD2. CDR1 is SEHNR and CDR2 is FQNEAQ in the germline V gene (reference sequence). After removal of 5 bases from V and 6 bases from J, the junction contained 10 bases not matched to a gene. This CDR3 has 16 amino acids. CDR3: CASSRTSGSQLDTQYF. The CDR3 coding sequence is TGTGCCAGCAGCCGTACTAGCGGGAGCCAACTTGATACGCAGTATTTT. The entire variable domain, with the rest obtained from reference TRBV7-9 and TRBJ2-3, is as follows: DTGVSQNPRHKITKRGQNVTFRCDPISEHNRLYWYRQTLGQGPEFLTYFQNEAQLEKSRLLSDRFSAERPKGSFSTLEIQRTEQGDSAMYLCASSRTSGSQLDTQYFGPGTRLTVL.

The chain carries TRBV4-2 and TRBJ2-5; 10 bases are a match to TRBD1. This CDR3 is built from 16 residues. V lost 0 bases to trimming and J lost 5 bases; unmatched junction nucleotides: 6. The V gene's germline CDR1 is LGHNA and CDR2 YNFKEQ. CDR3 nucleotides: TGTGCCAGCAGCCAAGACGGGACAGGGGTTAGGGAGACCCAGTACTTC. Amino acids: CASSQDGTGVRETQYF.

V is TRBV27 and J is TRBJ2-7; 13 nucleotides line up with TRBD2. The germline V gene has CDR1 MNHEY and CDR2 SMNVEV (reference sequence). Trimming removed 7 bases from V and 2 bases from J; junction bases left unmatched: 5. The CDR3 is made up of 15 amino acids. For the CDR3, the DNA is TGTGCCAGCAACCTACTAGCGGGAGGGCCCTACGAGCAGTACTTC. This codes for CASNLLAGGPYEQYF.

This sequence joins TRBV6-6 and TRBJ1-4; TRBD1 aligns across 9 bases. With 2 bases clipped from V and 12 bases from J, the junction kept 13 bases outside the gene matches. The CDR3 contains 16 residues. Germline-derived CDR1 and CDR2 are MNHNY and SVGAGI (reference sequence). This CDR3 is CASSYATGGIPIELFF. The CDR3 nucleotides read TGTGCCAGCAGTTACGCGACAGGGGGAATTCCGATAGAACTGTTTTTT.

This sequence joins TRBV6-5 and TRBJ1-2; D is ambiguous. Germline V gives CDR1 MNHEY, CDR2 SVGAGI. Trimming cost V 0 bases and J 4 bases, with 9 bases left between them. The CDR3 covers 14 residues. The CDR3 coding sequence is TGTGCCAGCAGTTACTCCGGTGGTCCCTATGGCTACACCTTC. The encoded protein is CASSYSGGPYGYTF.

V and J are TRBV7-2 and TRBJ1-6; 11 nucleotides align to TRBD1. V lost 1 base and J lost 9; bases outside the gene matches: 2. This CDR3 region has 15 residues. Germline CDR1 is SGHTA and CDR2 is FQGNSA. CDR3 residues: CASSLDGTGGSPLHF. Here the CDR3 DNA reads TGTGCCAGCAGCTTAGACGGGACAGGGGGTTCACCCCTCCACTTT.

This chain joins TRBV28 and TRBJ1-4; tentative D call: TRBD1 (5 bases). The CDR3 runs to 12 residues. The germline CDR1 and CDR2 sequences are MDHEN and SYDVKM. Trimming stripped 6 bases from V and 8 bases from J, with 10 bases between. The CDR3 DNA is TGTGCCAGCAGAACGCCAGGGGAAAAACTGTTTTTT. Translating it yields CASRTPGEKLFF. Full variable domain (rest looked up from reference TRBV28 and TRBJ1-4): DVKVTQSSRYLVKRTGEKVFLECVQDMDHENMFWYRQDPGLGLRLIYFSYDVKMKEKGDIPEGYSVSREKKERFSLILESASTNQTSMYLCASRTPGEKLFFGSGTQLSVL.

This clone has more than one count but fewer than ten. The V and J genes are TRBV5-6 and TRBJ2-7, with 11 bases identical to TRBD1. The ends lost 0 bases at V and 4 bases at J; junction bases unmatched: 3. Germline-derived CDR1 and CDR2 are SGHDT and YYEEEE. This CDR3 comprises 15 residues. Written as DNA, the CDR3 is TGTGCCAGCAGCTTGGAAGGGACAGGGGGTTACGAGCAGTACTTC. This encodes CASSLEGTGGYEQYF.

The genes are TRBV7-6 and TRBJ2-7, with D unresolved. Germline V gene data show CDR1 as SGHVS and CDR2 as FNYEAQ. CDR3 length: 15 residues. V lost 0 bases, J lost 0 bases, and 9 bases lay in between. The CDR3 sequence is CASSLAGLGSYEQYF. CDR3 DNA sequence: TGTGCCAGCAGCTTAGCTGGGCTGGGCTCCTACGAGCAGTACTTC.

The rearrangement joins TRBV7-2 to TRBJ1-1, with 7 bases aligning to TRBD1. The trim removed 5 bases at V and 0 bases at J, leaving 3 bases unmatched. Germline assignment: CDR1 SGHTA and CDR2 FQGNSA. The CDR3 is 14 residues long. The CDR3 loop is CASSPTGMNTEAFF. The CDR3 DNA reads as TGTGCCAGCAGCCCGACAGGGATGAACACTGAAGCTTTCTTT.

This chain uses TRBV4-1 with TRBJ2-7; TRBD2 matches at 11 bases. The CDR3 is 18 amino acids. J lost 4 bases, V lost 1 base, and 12 bases had no gene match. Germline V gene lookup returns CDR1 MGHRA and CDR2 YSYEKL. The CDR3 region is CASSQGTPLLAGVYEQYF. CDR3 sequence (DNA): TGCGCCAGCAGCCAAGGGACCCCCTTACTAGCGGGAGTTTACGAGCAGTACTTC.